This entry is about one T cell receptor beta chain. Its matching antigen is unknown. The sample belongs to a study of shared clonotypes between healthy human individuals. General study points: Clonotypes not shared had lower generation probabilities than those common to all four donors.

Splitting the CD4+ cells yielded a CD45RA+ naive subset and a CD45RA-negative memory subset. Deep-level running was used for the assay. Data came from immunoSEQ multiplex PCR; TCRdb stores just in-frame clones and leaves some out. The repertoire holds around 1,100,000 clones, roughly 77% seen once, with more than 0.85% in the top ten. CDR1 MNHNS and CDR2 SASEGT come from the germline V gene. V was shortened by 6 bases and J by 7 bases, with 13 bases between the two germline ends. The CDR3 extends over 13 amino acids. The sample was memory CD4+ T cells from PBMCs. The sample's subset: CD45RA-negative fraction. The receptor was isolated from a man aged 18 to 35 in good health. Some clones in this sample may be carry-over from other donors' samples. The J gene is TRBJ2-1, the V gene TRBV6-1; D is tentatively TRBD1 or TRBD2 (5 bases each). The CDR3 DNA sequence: TGTGCCAGCAGCGCTAGGGGACCAAATGAGCAGTTCTTC. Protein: CASSARGPNEQFF.